This T cell receptor beta chain is from a study of blood T cell repertoires in COVID-19. About the research overall: Sources were T cells, B-cell-depleted T cells, or PBMCs; the material itself was cDNA or gDNA.

Per the original methods: Cell counts per sample came from amplifying reference gene primers. Profiling relied on immunoSEQ multiplex PCR, and the TCRdb table lists in-frame clones only, not all of them. V and J calls and clone size are given by that table; D and trimming were obtained from the DNA. Here the sample spans over 250,000 clones, roughly 85% being singletons. The receptor's source is a middle-aged man with active or convalescent COVID-19. Sequencing was done on a sample of peripheral blood.

The CDR3 sequence: CASSNEQGFRSTEAFF. The CDR3 nucleotides read TGTGCCAGCAGCAACGAACAGGGATTCCGGAGCACTGAAGCTTTCTTT. The V gene is TRBV7-9, the J gene TRBJ1-1, with a weak D call TRBD1 (6 bases). V shed 5 bases and J shed 4 bases, with 20 bases lying between them. This CDR3 has 16 residues. CDR1 and CDR2 (germline): SEHNR, FQNEAQ (reference sequence). The variable domain in full, with the rest retrieved from reference TRBV7-9 and TRBJ1-1, is DTGVSQNPRHKITKRGQNVTFRCDPISEHNRLYWYRQTLGQGPEFLTYFQNEAQLEKSRLLSDRFSAERPKGSFSTLEIQRTEQGDSAMYLCASSNEQGFRSTEAFFGQGTRLTVV.